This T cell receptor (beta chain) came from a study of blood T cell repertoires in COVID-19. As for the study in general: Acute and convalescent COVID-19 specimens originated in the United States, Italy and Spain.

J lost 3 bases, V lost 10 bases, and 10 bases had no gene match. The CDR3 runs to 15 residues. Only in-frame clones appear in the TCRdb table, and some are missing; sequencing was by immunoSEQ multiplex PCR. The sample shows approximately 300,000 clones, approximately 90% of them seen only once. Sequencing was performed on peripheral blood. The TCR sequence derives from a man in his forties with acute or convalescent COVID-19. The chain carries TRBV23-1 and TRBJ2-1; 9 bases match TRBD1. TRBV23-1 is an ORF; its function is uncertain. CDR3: CATSSGTGFYNEQFF. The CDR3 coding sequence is TGCGCCACTTCTTCCGGGACAGGGTTCTACAATGAGCAGTTCTTC.